Here is one TCR beta chain with its context. Its antigen is unknown. The data stem from a study of cytomegalovirus exposure and HLA in healthy donors. About the research overall: There were nearly 120 million unique TCR beta sequences, drawn from approximately 190 million T cells, in an earlier analysis.

Germline-derived CDR1 and CDR2 are SGHAT and FQNNGV. The CDR3 consists of 14 residues. The V and J ends lost 5 bases and 10 bases respectively, with 21 bases between them. The study's findings and limits: Specificity for CMV antigens was confirmed in vitro for three of the CMV-associated chains.

PCR primers comprised 60 Vbeta and 13 Jbeta primers. TCRdb's table, derived via immunoSEQ multiplex PCR, lists solely in-frame clones and lacks some. The repertoire holds about 150,000 clones, with 82% as singletons. This chain joins TRBV11-2 and TRBJ2-7; tentatively, D is TRBD1 (5 bases). Sequenced: PBMCs. The source is a woman aged 45-65 years in good health and CMV-seropositive. CDR3 DNA: TGTGCCAGCAGCGACGACAGTCGGAACCGACGACAGTACTTC. As protein: CASSDDSRNRRQYF.